This T cell receptor (beta chain) was sequenced for a study of T cell changes during pregnancy in multiple sclerosis. Libraries were prepared by immunoSEQ multiplex PCR; TCRdb keeps only in-frame clonotypes and omits some of them. The sample gives approximately 61,000 clones, roughly 90% of which show up once; 3% to 4% is in the top ten. CDR1 LGHNA and CDR2 YSLEER come from the germline V gene. V lost 1 base and J 2 bases, leaving 15 bases between the germline ends. The CDR3 covers 16 residues. The sequenced sample was peripheral blood, obtained after pregnancy. This receptor was identified in a female donor in good health, enrolled as a control in a pregnancy study. V gene TRBV4-3 combines with J gene TRBJ2-7; tentative D call: TRBD1 (5 bases). This CDR3 is CASSQVLNRKAYEQYF. DNA for the CDR3: TGCGCCAGCAGCCAAGTTCTGAACAGGAAAGCCTACGAGCAGTACTTC.